The present T cell receptor (beta chain) was sequenced within a study of cytomegalovirus exposure and HLA in healthy donors. Study overall: A subsequent analysis stated that the 100 to 150 validation repertoires were run on the same platform as the approximately 660 first-cohort repertoires. Findings of the study overall: Most sequenced TCRs were rare (though some public TCRs occurred in many donors). The CMV antigen specificity of a few CMV-associated chains was confirmed through in vitro analysis.

The CDR3 runs 14 residues. The germline CDR1 and CDR2 sequences are SGHVS and FNYEAQ. V trimming: 5 bases; J trimming: 6 bases; junction bases outside the gene matches: 8. Separate from the 666-subject first cohort, the roughly 110-subject validation cohort was the one that the donors belonged to. Data came from immunoSEQ multiplex PCR; TCRdb stores just in-frame clones and leaves some out. This table holds roughly 100,000 clones, over 85% found once. About this clone: The target antigen is unknown.

This receptor was taken from a woman aged 18-35 years in good health and CMV-seronegative. The sample taken for sequencing was PBMCs. The chain joins TRBV7-6 to TRBJ2-7, with 9 bases matching TRBD1. This CDR3 reads CASSPGTGSGEQYF. In DNA form, the CDR3 reads TGTGCCAGCAGCCCCGGGACAGGGTCAGGCGAGCAGTACTTC.